The 8 T cell receptor beta chains below were found in one sample sequenced in a study of T cells in Graves' hyperthyroidism and ophthalmopathy. Amplification yielded TCR beta CDR3 regions, with RNA transcripts as the source. HTBI primers drove first-round RT-PCR of the TCR CDR3. In TCRdb, the multiplex PCR reads were re-called with MiXCR into one record per CDR3 protein. The sample holds 480,000 or so distinct CDR3 sequences, around 50% seen once. What was sequenced was peripheral blood or thyroid tissue (not recorded which). Receptors originate from an adult woman with Graves' disease, either hyperthyroidism or ophthalmopathy (not recorded which).

This clonotype was recorded a few times. The V call is TRBV29-1, the J call TRBJ1-2, with TRBD1 identical over 8 bases. V dropped 7 bases and J dropped 2; count of bases not matched to a gene: 3. The CDR3 is made up of 12 amino acids. Germline V gives CDR1 SQVTM, CDR2 ANQGSEA. The CDR3 reads CSAGGKNYGYTF. DNA for the CDR3: TGCAGCGCAGGGGGCAAAAACTATGGCTACACCTTC. Complete variable domain (other parts from reference TRBV29-1 and TRBJ1-2): SAVISQKPSRDICQRGTSLTIQCQVDSQVTMMFWYRQQPGQSLTLIATANQGSEATYESGFVIDKFPISRPNLTFSTLTVSNMSPEDSSIYLCSAGGKNYGYTFGSGTRLTVV.

This chain uses TRBV30 with TRBJ1-6; D is uncertain. The germline CDR1 and CDR2 sequences are GTSNPN and SVGIG (reference sequence). V was clipped by 3 bases and J by 3 bases, with 6 bases between them. The CDR3 runs 13 residues. CDR3 nucleotides: TGTGCCTGGAGCCCAGTCTATAATTCACCCCTCCACTTT. The encoded protein is CAWSPVYNSPLHF. Full variable domain (rest looked up from reference TRBV30 and TRBJ1-6): SQTIHQWPATLVQPVGSPLSLECTVEGTSNPNLYWYRQAAGRGLQLLFYSVGIGQISSEVPQNLSASRPQDRQFILSSKKLLLSDSGFYLCAWSPVYNSPLHFGNGTRLTVT.

This clonotype was counted a few times. V is TRBV19 and J is TRBJ1-3; D not resolved. CDR1 and CDR2 from the germline V gene are LNHDA and SQIVND (reference sequence). V was clipped by 7 bases and J by 0 bases, with 10 bases between them. CDR3 length: 14 residues. The CDR3 sequence: CASKWIHSGNTIYF. CDR3 nucleotide sequence: TGTGCCAGTAAGTGGATACACTCTGGAAACACCATATATTTT.

This clonotype came up a few times. This chain uses TRBV6-1 with TRBJ1-2; D may be TRBD1 (5 bases). CDR3 length equals 12 residues. From germline, CDR1 is MNHNS and CDR2 SASEGT. V was clipped by 1 base and J by 8 bases, with 8 bases between them. The chain's CDR3 is CASSEGPGGYTF. In DNA, the CDR3 is TGTGCCAGCAGTGAAGGCCCAGGGGGCTACACCTTC.

This clonotype was observed a few times. The chain joins TRBV10-3 to TRBJ1-2; TRBD1 matches at 7 bases. The germline CDR1 and CDR2 sequences are ENHRY and SYGVKD. Losses at the gene ends were 6 bases for V and 7 bases for J; bases not matched to a gene: 11. The CDR3 is 14 residues long. The CDR3 sequence: CAIREGASNRGYTF. Here the CDR3 DNA reads TGTGCCATCAGAGAGGGGGCGAGTAACCGTGGCTACACCTTC.

This clonotype was counted between two and nine times. The CDR3 loop reads CASSSSDRINQPQHF. CDR3 nucleotides: TGTGCCAGCTCATCTTCGGACAGGATCAATCAGCCCCAGCATTTT. This sequence joins TRBV19 and TRBJ1-5; 7 bases fit TRBD1. Germline-derived CDR1 and CDR2 are LNHDA and SQIVND (reference sequence). The CDR3 is 15 amino acids. The V gene end was trimmed by 9 bases and the J gene end by 3 bases; junction bases not matched to a gene: 11.

The sample holds many counts of this clonotype. The chain has TRBV7-9 and TRBJ1-1; TRBD1 matches 7 bases. This CDR3 is 15 amino acids long. Germline lookup yields CDR1 SEHNR and CDR2 FQNEAQ (reference sequence). V lost 5 bases to trimming and J lost 1 base; unmatched junction nucleotides: 7. CDR3 in DNA: TGTGCCAGCAGCATACAGACAGGGCAGAACACTGAAGCTTTCTTT. Residues: CASSIQTGQNTEAFF.

This sequence joins TRBV10-3 and TRBJ1-1; tentatively, D is TRBD1 (6 bases). The germline CDR1 and CDR2 sequences are ENHRY and SYGVKD. The ends were cut back, 2 bases at V and 0 bases at J, with 13 bases in the middle. The CDR3 has 16 amino acids. The CDR3 nucleotides read TGTGCCATCAGTGAGCGTTCCCAGGGGTTGAACACTGAAGCTTTCTTT. Translated: CAISERSQGLNTEAFF.